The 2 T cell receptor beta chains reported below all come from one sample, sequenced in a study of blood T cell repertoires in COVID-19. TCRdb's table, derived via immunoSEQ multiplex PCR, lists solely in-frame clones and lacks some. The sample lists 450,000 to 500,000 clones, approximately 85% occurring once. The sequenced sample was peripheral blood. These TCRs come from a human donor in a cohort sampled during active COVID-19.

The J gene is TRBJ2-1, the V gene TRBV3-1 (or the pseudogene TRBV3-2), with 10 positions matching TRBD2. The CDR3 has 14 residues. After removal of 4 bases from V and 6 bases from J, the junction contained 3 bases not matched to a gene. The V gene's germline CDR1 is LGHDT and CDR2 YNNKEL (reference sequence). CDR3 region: CASSLRLAGNEQFF. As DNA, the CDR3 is TGTGCCAGCAGCCTCAGACTAGCGGGCAATGAGCAGTTCTTC.

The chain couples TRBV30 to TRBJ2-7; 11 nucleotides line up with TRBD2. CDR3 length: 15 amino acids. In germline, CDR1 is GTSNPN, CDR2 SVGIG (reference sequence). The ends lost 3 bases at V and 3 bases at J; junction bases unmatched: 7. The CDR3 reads CAWSATGTSGYEQYF. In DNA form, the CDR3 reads TGTGCCTGGAGCGCGACCGGGACTAGCGGCTACGAGCAGTACTTC.